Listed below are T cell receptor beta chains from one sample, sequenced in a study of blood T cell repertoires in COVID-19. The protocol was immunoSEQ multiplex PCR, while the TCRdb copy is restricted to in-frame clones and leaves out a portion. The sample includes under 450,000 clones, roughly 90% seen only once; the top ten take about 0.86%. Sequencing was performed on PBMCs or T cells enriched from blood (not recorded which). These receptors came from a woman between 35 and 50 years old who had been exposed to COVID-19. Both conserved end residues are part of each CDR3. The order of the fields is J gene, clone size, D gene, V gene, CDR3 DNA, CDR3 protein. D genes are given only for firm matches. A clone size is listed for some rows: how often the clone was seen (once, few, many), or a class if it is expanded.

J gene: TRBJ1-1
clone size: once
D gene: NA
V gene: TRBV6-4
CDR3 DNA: TGTGCCAGCAGTGACCATTATCGCGAGAGGAACACTGAAGCTTTCTTT
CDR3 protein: CASSDHYRERNTEAFF

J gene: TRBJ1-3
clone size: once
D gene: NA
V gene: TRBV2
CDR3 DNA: TGTGCCAGCAGTGGACAAGGCTCAACATCTGGAAACACCATATATTTT
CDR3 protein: CASSGQGSTSGNTIYF

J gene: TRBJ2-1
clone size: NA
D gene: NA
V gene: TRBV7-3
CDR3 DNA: TGTGCCAGCAGCTTCACCCAGGGTGCGCAGTTCTTC
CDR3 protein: CASSFTQGAQFF

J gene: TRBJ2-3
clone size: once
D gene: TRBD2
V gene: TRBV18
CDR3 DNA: TGTGCCAGCTCTCTGACTAGCGGAAGAGATACGCAGTATTTT
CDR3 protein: CASSLTSGRDTQYF

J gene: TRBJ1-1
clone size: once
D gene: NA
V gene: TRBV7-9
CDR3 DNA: TGTGCCAGCAGCTTAGCGACAGTCACTGAAGCTTTCTTT
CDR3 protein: CASSLATVTEAFF

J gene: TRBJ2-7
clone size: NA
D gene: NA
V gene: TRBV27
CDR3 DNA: TGTGCCAGCAGTTTAGGGGCTCGGCGAGCTTACGAGCAGTACTTC
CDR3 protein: CASSLGARRAYEQYF

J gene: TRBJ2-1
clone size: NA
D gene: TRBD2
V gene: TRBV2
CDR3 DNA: TGTGCCAGCAGTAAGGGACTAGTCTACAATGAGCAGTTCTTC
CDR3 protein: CASSKGLVYNEQFF

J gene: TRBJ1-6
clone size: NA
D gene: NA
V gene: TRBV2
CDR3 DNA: TGTGCCAGCAGTGATGCAGGGCCCTCTTCACCCCTCCACTTT
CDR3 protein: CASSDAGPSSPLHF

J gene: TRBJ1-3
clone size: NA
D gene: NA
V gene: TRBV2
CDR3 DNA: TGTGCCAGCAGTCAAAATGGAGGGATTTCTGGAAACACCATATATTTT
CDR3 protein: CASSQNGGISGNTIYF

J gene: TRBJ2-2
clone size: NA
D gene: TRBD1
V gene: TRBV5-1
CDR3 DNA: TGCGCCAGCCAAGGACAGGGGAACACCGGGGAGCTGTTTTTT
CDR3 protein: CASQGQGNTGELFF

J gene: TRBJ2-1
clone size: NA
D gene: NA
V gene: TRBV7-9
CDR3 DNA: TGTGCCAGCAGCTTAGTCTCTATCTCCTACAATGAGCAGTTCTTC
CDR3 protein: CASSLVSISYNEQFF

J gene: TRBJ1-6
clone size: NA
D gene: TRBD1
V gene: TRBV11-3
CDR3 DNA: TGTGCCAGCAGCTCCTACCGGGACAGGGGGGATAGTTCACCCCTCCACTTT
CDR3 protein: CASSSYRDRGDSSPLHF

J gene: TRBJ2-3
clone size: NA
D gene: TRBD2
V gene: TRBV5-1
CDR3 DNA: TGCGCCAGCAGCTTTACTAGCGGGGGGGCAGGTTTGACAGATACGCAGTATTTT
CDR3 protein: CASSFTSGGAGLTDTQYF

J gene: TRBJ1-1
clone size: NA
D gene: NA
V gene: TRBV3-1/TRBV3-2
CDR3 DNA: TGTGCCAGCAGCCAAGAGCTAGGGGAGGAAGAAGCTTTCTTT
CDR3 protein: CASSQELGEEEAFF

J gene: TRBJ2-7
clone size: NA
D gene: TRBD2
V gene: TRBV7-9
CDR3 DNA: TGTGCCAGCAGCCCCCCGCGGGGGTCGTACGAGCAGTACTTC
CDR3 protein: CASSPPRGSYEQYF

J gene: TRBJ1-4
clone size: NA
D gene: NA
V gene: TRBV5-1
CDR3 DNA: TGCGCCAGCAGCCCGGACAGCCGCCGAACTAATGAAAAACTGTTTTTT
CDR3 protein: CASSPDSRRTNEKLFF

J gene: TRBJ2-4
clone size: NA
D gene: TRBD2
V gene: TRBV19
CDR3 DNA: TGTGCCAGTAGTATATGGGGGACTAGCGGGGTAACCAAAAACATTCAGTACTTC
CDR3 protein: CASSIWGTSGVTKNIQYF

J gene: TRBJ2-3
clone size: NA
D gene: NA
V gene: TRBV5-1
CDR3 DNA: TGCGCCAGCAGCTTGGCAGGGGTTGGCACAGATACGCAGTATTTT
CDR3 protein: CASSLAGVGTDTQYF

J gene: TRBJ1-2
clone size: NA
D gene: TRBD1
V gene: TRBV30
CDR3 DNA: TGTGCCTGGCGGACAGGGGGACGGTATGGCTACACCTTC
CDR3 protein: CAWRTGGRYGYTF

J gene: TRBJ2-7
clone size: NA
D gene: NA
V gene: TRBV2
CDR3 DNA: TGTGCCAGCAGTGGAGACAGCTACGAGCAGTACTTC
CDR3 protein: CASSGDSYEQYF

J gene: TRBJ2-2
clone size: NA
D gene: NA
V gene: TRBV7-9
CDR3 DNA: TGTGCCAGCAGCTTGGGAGGTAGCGACGGGGAGCTGTTTTTT
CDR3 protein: CASSLGGSDGELFF

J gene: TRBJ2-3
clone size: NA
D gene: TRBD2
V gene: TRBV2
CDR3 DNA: TGTGCCAGCAGGGGGAGGGGACTAGCGGGAGATGGGGGAACAGATACGCAGTATTTT
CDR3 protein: CASRGRGLAGDGGTDTQYF

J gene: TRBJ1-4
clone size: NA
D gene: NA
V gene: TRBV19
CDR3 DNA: TGTGCCAGTAGTACCGAGCCTGTAGACGGCGGGGTTAACGAAAAACTGTTTTTT
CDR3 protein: CASSTEPVDGGVNEKLFF

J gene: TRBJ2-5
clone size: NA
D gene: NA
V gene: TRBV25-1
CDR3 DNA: TGTGCCAGCAGATCGGGTAGGGAGACGTGGCAAGAGACCCAGTACTTC
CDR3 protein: CASRSGRETWQETQYF

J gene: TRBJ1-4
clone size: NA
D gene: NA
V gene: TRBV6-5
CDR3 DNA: TGTGCCAGCAGCAACGGGTGGGAAAAACTGTTTTTT
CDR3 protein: CASSNGWEKLFF

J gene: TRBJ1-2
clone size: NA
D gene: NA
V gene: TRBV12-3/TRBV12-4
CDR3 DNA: TGTGCCAGCAGCTCGGGGGGAGGCTACACCTTC
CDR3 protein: CASSSGGGYTF

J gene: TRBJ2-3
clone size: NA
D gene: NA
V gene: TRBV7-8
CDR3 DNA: TGTGCCAGCAGCCCCTTCACAGATACGCAGTATTTT
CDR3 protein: CASSPFTDTQYF

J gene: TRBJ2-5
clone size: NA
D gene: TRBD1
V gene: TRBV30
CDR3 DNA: TGTGCCTGGAGAAAGCCCGGGACAGGACAAGAGACCCAGTACTTC
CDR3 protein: CAWRKPGTGQETQYF

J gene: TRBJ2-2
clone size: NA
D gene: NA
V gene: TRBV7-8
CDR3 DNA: TGTGCCAGCAGCCTAACTGACTACACCGGGGAGCTGTTTTTT
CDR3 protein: CASSLTDYTGELFF

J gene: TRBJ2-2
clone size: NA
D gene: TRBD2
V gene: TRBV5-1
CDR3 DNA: TGCGCCAGCAGCCCAGAGCGGGGGGGCCAGTCCGGGGAGCTGTTTTTT
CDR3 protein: CASSPERGGQSGELFF

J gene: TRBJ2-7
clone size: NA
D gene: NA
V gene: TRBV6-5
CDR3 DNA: TGTGCCAGCAGTCTGTCAGAGGGTTTGTACGAGCAGTACTTC
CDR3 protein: CASSLSEGLYEQYF

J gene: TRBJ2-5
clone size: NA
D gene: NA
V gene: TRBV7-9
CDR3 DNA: TGTGCCAGCATCGAAGCTGGGGGGGCCGGGACCCAGTACTTC
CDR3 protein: CASIEAGGAGTQYF

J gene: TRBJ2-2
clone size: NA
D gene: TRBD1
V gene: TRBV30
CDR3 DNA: TGTGCCTGGAGTGTACAAGGGGGCCGGACCGGGGAGCTGTTTTTT
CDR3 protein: CAWSVQGGRTGELFF

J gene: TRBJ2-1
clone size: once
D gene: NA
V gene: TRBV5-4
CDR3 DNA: TGTGCCAGCAGCTCCGAGGACAGTTACAATGAGCAGTTCTTC
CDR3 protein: CASSSEDSYNEQFF

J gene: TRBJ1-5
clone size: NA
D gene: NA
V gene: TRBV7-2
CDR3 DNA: TGTGCCAGCAGCTTTCCTCGAGGCAATCAGCCCCAGCATTTT
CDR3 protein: CASSFPRGNQPQHF